This TCR beta chain comes out of a study of T cells in Graves' hyperthyroidism and ophthalmopathy. CDR3 size: 15 residues. Trimming left V 6 bases short and J 2 bases short, with 13 bases between. RNA transcripts gave rise to amplified TCR beta CDR3 regions. Carried out on the TCR CDR3, a first-round RT-PCR used the HTBI primer set. TCRdb recomputed calls from the multiplex PCR reads with MiXCR, one row per CDR3 protein. The profile shows hundreds of thousands of distinct CDR3 sequences, around 21% of them singletons. This clonotype was counted ten times or more. The source of this sequence is a man under 40 with Graves' ophthalmopathy. The sequenced sample consisted of blood. The chain joins TRBV12-3 or TRBV12-4 to TRBJ1-4; no clear D gene. In DNA form, the CDR3 reads TGTGCCAGCAGCCTCGGAAGTAGGACTAATGAAAAACTGTTTTTT. It specifies CASSLGSRTNEKLFF.